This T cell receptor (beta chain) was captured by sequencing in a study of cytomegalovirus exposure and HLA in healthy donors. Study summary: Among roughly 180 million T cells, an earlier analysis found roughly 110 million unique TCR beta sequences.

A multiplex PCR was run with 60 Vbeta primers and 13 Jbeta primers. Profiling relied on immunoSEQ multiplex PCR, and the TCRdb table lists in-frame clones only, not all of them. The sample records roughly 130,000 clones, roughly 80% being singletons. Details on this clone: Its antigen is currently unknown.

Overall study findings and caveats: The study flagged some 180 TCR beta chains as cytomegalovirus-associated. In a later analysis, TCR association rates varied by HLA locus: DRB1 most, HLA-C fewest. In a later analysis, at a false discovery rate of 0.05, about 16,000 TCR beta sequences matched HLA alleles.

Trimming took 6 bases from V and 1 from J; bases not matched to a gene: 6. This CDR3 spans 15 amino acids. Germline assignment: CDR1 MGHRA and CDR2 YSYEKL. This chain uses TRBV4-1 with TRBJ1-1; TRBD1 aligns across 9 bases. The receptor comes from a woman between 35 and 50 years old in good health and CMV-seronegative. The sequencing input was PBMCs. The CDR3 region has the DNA TGCGCCAGCAGACCGGGACAGGGCCCGAACACTGAAGCTTTCTTT. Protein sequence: CASRPGQGPNTEAFF.